This T cell receptor beta chain was sequenced for a study of patients and donors after allogeneic stem cell transplantation. TCRdb re-called the RT-PCR reads through MiXCR, storing one row per CDR3 protein. The repertoire holds over 150,000 distinct CDR3 sequences, 41% seen once, with around 35% in the top ten. V lost 2 bases to trimming and J lost 8 bases, with 12 bases between them. Per germline, CDR1 LGHNT and CDR2 FRNRAP. CDR3 length: 13 amino acids. The rearrangement joins TRBV12-5 to TRBJ1-2, with a possible D match to TRBD1 (6 bases). This sequence was found in a human donor who was either an allogeneic HSCT recipient or a stem cell or donor lymphocyte infusion donor (not recorded which). It is not recorded whose cells these are; they may come from a transplant donor. Sequencing input: blood, either unsorted or a sorted T cell fraction (not recorded which). CDR3 residues: CASGLSTGIGYTF. The CDR3 DNA reads as TGTGCTAGTGGTTTGTCAACAGGGATCGGCTACACCTTC.